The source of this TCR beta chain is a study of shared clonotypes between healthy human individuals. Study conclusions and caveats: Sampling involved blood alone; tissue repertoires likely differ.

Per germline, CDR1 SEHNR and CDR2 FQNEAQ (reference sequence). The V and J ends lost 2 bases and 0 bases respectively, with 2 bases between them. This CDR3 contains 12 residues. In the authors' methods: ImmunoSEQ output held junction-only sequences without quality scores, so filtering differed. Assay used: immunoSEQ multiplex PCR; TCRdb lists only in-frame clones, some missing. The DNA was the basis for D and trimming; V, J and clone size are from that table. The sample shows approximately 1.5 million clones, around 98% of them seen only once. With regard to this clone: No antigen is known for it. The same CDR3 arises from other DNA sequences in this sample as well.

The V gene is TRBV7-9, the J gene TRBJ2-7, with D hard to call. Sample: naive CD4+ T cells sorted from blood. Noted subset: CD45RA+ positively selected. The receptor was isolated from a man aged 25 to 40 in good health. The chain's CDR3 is CASSLPSYEQYF. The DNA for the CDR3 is TGTGCCAGCAGCTTACCCTCCTACGAGCAGTACTTC. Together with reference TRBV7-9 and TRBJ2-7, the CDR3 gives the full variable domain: DTGVSQNPRHKITKRGQNVTFRCDPISEHNRLYWYRQTLGQGPEFLTYFQNEAQLEKSRLLSDRFSAERPKGSFSTLEIQRTEQGDSAMYLCASSLPSYEQYFGPGTRLTVT.